This T cell receptor (beta chain) came from a study of spatial heterogeneity in lung cancer. Study-level results: Ubiquitous expanded tumor TCRs were observed in blood more at resection than follow-up.

Single TCR cDNA molecules each had their own unique molecular identifier. MiXCR, run by TCRdb on the 5' RACE reads, gives a single entry per CDR3 protein. The profile shows roughly 75,000 distinct CDR3 sequences, about 14% of them singletons. Trimming cost V 3 bases and J 9 bases, with 10 bases left between them. Germline V gene data show CDR1 as SGHRS and CDR2 as YFSETQ. The CDR3 sequence is 11 residues long. This clonotype showed up many times. No antigen is known for it. Documented time point: sample taken at primary tumor resection. The sequenced material consisted of unsorted whole RNA from tumor, nontumor lung or frozen PBMC.

The J gene is TRBJ2-7, the V gene TRBV5-1; D might be TRBD2 (5 bases). This material consisted of PBMCs, taken at surgery. The TCR originated in a male donor with early-stage non-small cell lung cancer. The CDR3 loop reads CASSSQSGQYF. The CDR3 DNA sequence: TGCGCCAGCAGCTCACAAAGCGGGCAGTACTTC. The whole variable domain, remainder taken from reference TRBV5-1 and TRBJ2-7, is KAGVTQTPRYLIKTRGQQVTLSCSPISGHRSVSWYQQTPGQGLQFLFEYFSETQRNKGNFPGRFSGRQFSNSRSEMNVSTLELGDSALYLCASSSQSGQYFGPGTRLTVT.